This T cell receptor beta chain was observed in a study of blood T cell repertoires in COVID-19. Study at large: Collection of acute and convalescent COVID-19 samples took place in the United States, Italy and Spain. T cells, B-cell-depleted T cells, or PBMCs supplied cDNA or gDNA.

J gave up 4 bases and V 6 bases, and 8 bases lay outside the gene matches. CDR3 length: 15 residues. Germline CDR1 reads WNHNN; CDR2 reads SYGVQD (reference sequence). Produced via immunoSEQ multiplex PCR; TCRdb's table is partial and in-frame only. This table holds 200,000 to 300,000 clones, about four fifths found once. Sequenced input: peripheral blood. This clonotype was obtained from a woman between 18 and 29 years old with acute or convalescent COVID-19. This chain joins TRBV10-1 and TRBJ1-3; 8 bases match TRBD1. The CDR3 protein is CASSQQGAGGNTIYF. CDR3 coding DNA: TGCGCCAGCAGCCAGCAGGGGGCGGGGGGAAACACCATATATTTT.